These 11 T cell receptor beta chains came from one sample sequenced in a study of early T cells in non-severe SARS-CoV-2 infection. TCRdb reprocessed the 5' RACE reads via MiXCR and lists one record per CDR3 protein. The table includes approximately 98,000 distinct CDR3 sequences, roughly 12% detected once. Sequencing used whole blood. These receptors were taken from an adult who was a healthcare worker with PCR-confirmed SARS-CoV-2 infection or an uninfected control (not recorded which).

This clonotype appeared a few times. This rearrangement joins TRBV11-2 to TRBJ2-3, with 7 bases lining up with TRBD1. Germline values: CDR1 SGHAT, CDR2 FQNNGV. The CDR3 is 15 amino acids. With V trimmed by 5 bases and J by 2 bases, 7 bases remained unmatched. The DNA for the CDR3 is TGTGCCAGCAGCGGACGGGACAGCCACACAGATACGCAGTATTTT. This encodes CASSGRDSHTDTQYF.

This clonotype has only a few counts. The rearrangement uses TRBV9 and TRBJ2-7; no definite D call. This CDR3 comprises 13 residues. Germline V lookup: CDR1 SGDLS, CDR2 YYNGEE. V dropped 0 bases and J dropped 6 bases, with 10 bases sitting between them. The CDR3 DNA reads as TGTGCCAGCAGCGTAGATCCGTTTCCCGAGCAGTACTTC. It translates to CASSVDPFPEQYF.

At least ten counts were recorded for this clonotype. The DNA for the CDR3 is TGCGCCAGCACCCCCGGTCGTGAGGGGGCGAAAAATTCACCCCTCCACTTT. Its translation: CASTPGREGAKNSPLHF. This chain links TRBV4-1 with TRBJ1-6, with 7 bases identical to TRBD1. The CDR3 sequence is 17 residues long. The V and J ends lost 7 bases and 7 bases, in that order; junction bases with no gene match: 16. Per germline, CDR1 MGHRA and CDR2 YSYEKL.

This clonotype was seen only a few times. This sequence joins TRBV15 and TRBJ2-1, with D maybe TRBD1 (6 bases). V was trimmed by 0 bases and J by 9 bases, leaving 12 bases between them. There are 14 residues in the CDR3. Germline V gene data show CDR1 as LNHNV and CDR2 as YYDKDF (reference sequence). CDR3 protein: CATSREGARGEQFF. The CDR3, as DNA: TGTGCCACCAGCAGAGAGGGGGCTAGGGGTGAGCAGTTCTTC.

This clonotype was observed at least ten times. The chain carries TRBV10-3 and TRBJ2-1; 9 bases are a match to TRBD2. CDR3 size: 15 residues. Germline V gene data show CDR1 as ENHRY and CDR2 as SYGVKD. V lost 0 bases to trimming and J lost 5 bases; unmatched junction nucleotides: 2. This CDR3 reads CAISESLAGNNEQFF. In DNA, the CDR3 is TGTGCCATCAGTGAGTCGCTAGCGGGGAACAATGAGCAGTTCTTC.

This clonotype was seen a handful of times. The J gene is TRBJ2-2, the V gene TRBV28; TRBD2 matches 11 bases. In germline, CDR1 is MDHEN, CDR2 SYDVKM. Germline trimming cut 5 bases from V and 1 base from J; bases unmatched to any gene: 3. This CDR3 spans 16 amino acids. CDR3: CASSLGLAGNTGELFF. The CDR3 nucleotides read TGTGCCAGCAGTCTCGGACTAGCGGGGAACACCGGGGAGCTGTTTTTT.

This clonotype was counted at least ten times. The chain is built from TRBV29-1 and TRBJ2-7; D is possibly TRBD1 (6 bases). The CDR3 extends over 15 amino acids. The germline gives CDR1 SQVTM, CDR2 ANQGSEA. V was clipped by 4 bases and J by 0 bases, with 16 bases between them. The CDR3 nucleotides are TGCAGCGTTGTAGGAGGTGAACAGGGCTCCTACGAGCAGTACTTC. Its protein is CSVVGGEQGSYEQYF.

The sample holds many counts of this clonotype. The rearrangement uses TRBV5-1 and TRBJ2-3; TRBD1 agrees at 7 bases. Germline CDR1 reads SGHRS; CDR2 reads YFSETQ. The CDR3 contains 16 residues. V was pared by 3 bases and J by 0 bases, with 7 bases of the junction left unmatched. CDR3 sequence (DNA): TGCGCCAGCAGCTCCGGGGACAGTACTAGCACAGATACGCAGTATTTT. As protein: CASSSGDSTSTDTQYF.

V gene TRBV29-1 combines with J gene TRBJ2-7; D remains unclear. The germline V gene has CDR1 SQVTM and CDR2 ANQGSEA. The CDR3 is made up of 14 amino acids. The V end was cut by 4 bases, the J end by 5 bases, with 18 bases between. The CDR3 region is CSVASGPSVDEQYF. In nucleotides, the CDR3 is TGCAGCGTTGCTTCCGGACCCTCAGTCGACGAGCAGTACTTC.

The chain employs TRBV20-1 and TRBJ2-2, with 12 nucleotides matching TRBD2. Germline V CDR1 and CDR2: DFQATT, SNEGSKA (reference sequence). The V gene end was trimmed by 0 bases and the J gene end by 6 bases; junction bases not matched to a gene: 11. The CDR3 length is 18 residues. The CDR3 region has the DNA TGCAGTGCTAGAGATCGTACTAGCGGGGGGCCTAGCTCCGGGGAGCTGTTTTTT. Residues: CSARDRTSGGPSSGELFF.

The chain recombines TRBV20-1 with TRBJ2-1, with D tentatively TRBD1 (6 bases). The CDR3 is made up of 14 amino acids. V shed 6 bases and J shed 6 bases, with 18 bases lying between them. The V gene's germline CDR1 is DFQATT and CDR2 SNEGSKA (reference sequence). For the CDR3, the DNA is TGCAGTGCCACCGCGGACAGCTCACTCAATGAGCAGTTCTTC. This encodes CSATADSSLNEQFF.